These T cell receptor beta chains were read from a single sample in a study of cytomegalovirus exposure and HLA in healthy donors. TCRdb's table, derived via immunoSEQ multiplex PCR, lists solely in-frame clones and lacks some. Among about 160,000 clones listed, approximately 82% were seen once. The sample comprised PBMCs. These receptors came from a male donor in good health and CMV-seropositive. Each CDR3 is given with its conserved first and last residue. A D gene is named only where the DNA matches it firmly. Clone size appears in some rows only: once, few, many, or a class for an expanded clone.

TRBD2,once,TRBV6-5,TRBJ2-1,CASSPTRASGRSQFF,TGTGCCAGCAGCCCCACCCGCGCTAGCGGGAGGTCGCAGTTCTTC
.,.,TRBV30,TRBJ2-7,CAWTPGGGGEQYF,TGTGCCTGGACGCCAGGGGGAGGTGGCGAGCAGTACTTC
.,.,TRBV15,TRBJ2-6,CATSRGGGGANGLTF,TGTGCCACCAGCAGAGGCGGCGGTGGGGCCAACGGCCTGACTTTC
.,.,TRBV5-6,TRBJ2-7,CASSLVEDHKPYEQYF,TGTGCCAGCAGTCTTGTGGAGGACCACAAGCCCTACGAGCAGTACTTC
TRBD1,.,TRBV28,TRBJ2-1,CASRVQGDRTINEQFF,TGTGCCAGCAGGGTTCAGGGGGACCGGACCATCAATGAGCAGTTCTTC
.,.,TRBV5-6,TRBJ1-4,CASSRGQYEKLFF,TGTGCCAGCAGTCGCGGACAGTATGAAAAACTGTTTTTT
.,.,TRBV6-5,TRBJ1-1,CASSYRGLNTEAFF,TGTGCCAGCAGTTACAGGGGTTTAAACACTGAAGCTTTCTTT
TRBD2,.,TRBV7-9,TRBJ2-3,CASSSVAGSTDTQYF,TGTGCCAGCAGCTCAGTAGCGGGGTCCACAGATACGCAGTATTTT
TRBD1,.,TRBV5-5,TRBJ1-5,CASSPSTGGVGNQPQHF,TGTGCCAGCAGCCCCTCGACAGGGGGCGTAGGCAATCAGCCCCAGCATTTT
.,.,TRBV7-2,TRBJ1-2,CASSYDGSYGYTF,TGTGCCAGCAGTTATGACGGGTCTTATGGCTACACCTTC
.,.,TRBV5-4,TRBJ1-2,CASSSHNLDRLNGYTF,TGTGCCAGCAGCTCTCACAACCTGGACAGACTTAATGGCTACACCTTC
.,.,TRBV7-9,TRBJ1-2,CASSFSVNYGYTF,TGTGCCAGCAGCTTTTCTGTCAACTATGGCTACACCTTC
.,.,TRBV29-1,TRBJ1-2,CSVSEGNYGYTF,TGCAGCGTCTCCGAGGGAAACTATGGCTACACCTTC
.,.,TRBV5-4,TRBJ2-6,CASKKESGANGLTF,TGTGCCAGCAAAAAAGAATCTGGGGCCAACGGCCTGACTTTC
.,.,TRBV5-1,TRBJ2-5,CASSLLYQETQYF,TGCGCCAGCAGCTTGCTCTACCAAGAGACCCAGTACTTC
.,.,TRBV4-3,TRBJ2-2,CASSSRYRGDTGELFF,TGCGCCAGCAGCTCCCGGTATCGGGGAGACACCGGGGAGCTGTTTTTT
.,.,TRBV13,TRBJ2-1,CASSQGNLFYNEQFF,TGTGCCAGCAGCCAGGGGAATCTTTTTTACAATGAGCAGTTCTTC
.,.,TRBV4-3,TRBJ2-5,CASSQEAAAWETQYF,TGCGCCAGCAGCCAAGAGGCGGCAGCATGGGAGACCCAGTACTTC
.,few,TRBV28,TRBJ1-5,CASSHNQPQHF,TGTGCCAGCAGCCATAATCAGCCCCAGCATTTT
TRBD2,once,TRBV7-2,TRBJ2-1,CASKAGDSYNEQFF,TGTGCCAGCAAAGCGGGGGACTCATACAATGAGCAGTTCTTC
TRBD2,.,TRBV7-9,TRBJ2-7,CASSPRASGLYEQYF,TGTGCCAGCAGCCCCCGGGCTAGCGGCCTCTACGAGCAGTACTTC
.,.,TRBV2,TRBJ2-7,CASARDIAYEQYF,TGTGCCAGCGCCCGGGACATAGCCTACGAGCAGTACTTC
.,.,TRBV5-1,TRBJ2-5,CASSLRQTGETQYF,TGCGCCAGCAGCTTGCGACAGACTGGAGAGACCCAGTACTTC
.,.,TRBV6-5,TRBJ2-7,CASSPLRGNYEQYF,TGTGCCAGCAGTCCACTCCGGGGGAACTACGAGCAGTACTTC
TRBD1,.,TRBV2,TRBJ2-3,CASGDRPWADTQYF,TGTGCCAGCGGGGACAGACCGTGGGCAGATACGCAGTATTTT
.,.,TRBV7-2,TRBJ2-5,CASSPWGGLQETQYF,TGTGCCAGCAGCCCCTGGGGGGGGCTCCAAGAGACCCAGTACTTC
.,.,TRBV9,TRBJ1-2,CASSPRDTFYGYTF,TGTGCCAGCAGCCCCAGGGACACCTTCTATGGCTACACCTTC
TRBD1,.,TRBV6-6,TRBJ1-6,CASTVRTGLKGSPLHF,TGTGCCAGCACCGTAAGGACAGGGCTTAAGGGGTCACCCCTCCACTTT
.,.,TRBV7-9,TRBJ2-7,CASSTMGVSSYEQYF,TGTGCCAGCAGCACTATGGGAGTCAGTTCCTACGAGCAGTACTTC
.,.,TRBV5-6,TRBJ2-7,CASSLAVEQYF,TGTGCCAGCAGCTTGGCGGTAGAGCAGTACTTC
.,.,TRBV15,TRBJ1-3,CATSRVQGTGNTIYF,TGTGCCACCAGCAGAGTTCAGGGGACTGGAAACACCATATATTTT
.,.,TRBV19,TRBJ2-2,CASKVHVGQANTGELFF,TGTGCCAGTAAGGTTCACGTGGGGCAGGCCAACACCGGGGAGCTGTTTTTT
.,.,TRBV5-1,TRBJ2-2,CASRGSQAGELFF,TGCGCCAGCAGGGGGTCACAGGCCGGGGAGCTGTTTTTT
TRBD2,.,TRBV9,TRBJ2-3,CASSVTSGLLDTQYF,TGTGCCAGCAGCGTGACTAGCGGACTTCTTGATACGCAGTATTTT
.,once,TRBV11-2,TRBJ2-1,CASSLGSSGNEQFF,TGTGCCAGCAGCTTAGGGAGTTCTGGCAATGAGCAGTTCTTC
.,.,TRBV5-1,TRBJ1-6,CASSIRQPDNSPLHF,TGCGCCAGCAGCATACGACAGCCTGATAATTCACCCCTCCACTTT
.,.,TRBV28,TRBJ2-1,CASSLGHEQFF,TGTGCCAGCAGTTTAGGCCATGAGCAGTTCTTC
TRBD1,.,TRBV6-5,TRBJ2-7,CASSYRRGTAAYEQYF,TGTGCCAGCAGTTACCGAAGAGGGACAGCCGCCTACGAGCAGTACTTC
.,few,TRBV13,TRBJ1-2,CASSQPPQRHPTLYGYTF,TGTGCCAGCAGCCAACCACCACAAAGACACCCTACTCTCTATGGCTACACCTTC
TRBD2,.,TRBV7-6,TRBJ2-1,CASSLREFFNEQFF,TGTGCCAGCAGCTTGCGGGAGTTCTTCAATGAGCAGTTCTTC
.,.,TRBV27,TRBJ1-5,CASSSVNSGQPQHF,TGTGCCAGCAGTTCCGTAAACAGCGGTCAGCCCCAGCATTTT
TRBD1,.,TRBV19,TRBJ1-4,CASSSGTGGREKLFF,TGTGCCAGTAGTTCCGGGACAGGGGGAAGAGAAAAACTGTTTTTT
.,.,TRBV7-9,TRBJ2-7,CASSLGRGGGPYEQYF,TGTGCCAGCAGCTTAGGGCGAGGAGGGGGCCCCTACGAGCAGTACTTC
.,.,TRBV10-3,TRBJ2-3,CAMRWGGAMTDTQYF,TGTGCCATGAGATGGGGGGGGGCCATGACAGATACGCAGTATTTT
TRBD1,.,TRBV30,TRBJ1-1,CAWVPGQGNTEAFF,TGTGCCTGGGTCCCGGGACAGGGGAACACTGAAGCTTTCTTT
TRBD2,.,TRBV6-4,TRBJ2-5,CASSDAGGRKETQYF,TGTGCCAGCAGTGACGCGGGGGGTAGAAAAGAGACCCAGTACTTC
.,.,TRBV13,TRBJ2-2,CASSLDRADGELFF,TGTGCCAGCAGCTTAGACAGGGCGGACGGGGAGCTGTTTTTT
.,.,TRBV7-9,TRBJ2-3,CASSPPARREVGTDTQYF,TGTGCCAGCAGCCCGCCCGCCCGCAGGGAGGTAGGCACAGATACGCAGTATTTT
.,.,TRBV7-2,TRBJ2-2,CASTPADGVRGELFF,TGTGCCAGCACCCCCGCGGACGGGGTCCGCGGGGAGCTGTTTTTT
.,once,TRBV4-1,TRBJ2-3,CASSQVAGASTDTQYF,TGCGCCAGCAGCCAAGTTGCGGGGGCTAGCACAGATACGCAGTATTTT
TRBD2,.,TRBV5-4,TRBJ2-1,CASNNGGERYEQFF,TGTGCCAGCAACAATGGGGGGGAGAGGTATGAGCAGTTCTTC
TRBD2,.,TRBV27,TRBJ2-2,CASSLWTSSNLLGELFF,TGTGCCAGCAGTCTCTGGACTAGCTCGAATCTCCTCGGGGAGCTGTTTTTT